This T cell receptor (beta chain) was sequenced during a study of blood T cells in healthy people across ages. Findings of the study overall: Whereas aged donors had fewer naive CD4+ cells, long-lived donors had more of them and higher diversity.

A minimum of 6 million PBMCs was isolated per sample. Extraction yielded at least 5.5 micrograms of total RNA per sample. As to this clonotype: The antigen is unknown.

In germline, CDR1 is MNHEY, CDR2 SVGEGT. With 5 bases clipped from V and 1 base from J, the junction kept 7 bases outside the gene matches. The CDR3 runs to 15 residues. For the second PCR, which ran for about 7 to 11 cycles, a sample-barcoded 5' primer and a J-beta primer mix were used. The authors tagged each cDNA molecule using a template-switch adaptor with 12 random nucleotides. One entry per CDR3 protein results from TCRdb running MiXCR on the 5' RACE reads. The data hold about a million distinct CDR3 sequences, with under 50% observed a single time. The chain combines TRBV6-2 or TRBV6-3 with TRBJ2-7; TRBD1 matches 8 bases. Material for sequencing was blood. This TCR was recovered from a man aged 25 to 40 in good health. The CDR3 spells CASSSDRGWSYEQYF. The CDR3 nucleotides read TGTGCCAGCAGTAGCGACAGGGGATGGTCCTACGAGCAGTACTTC.